This T cell receptor (beta chain) was recovered during a study of graft-versus-host responses after intestinal transplantation (dated by TCRdb to the early 2020s). Looking at the study overall: Multivisceral, liver-intestinal, or isolated intestinal transplants were received by the recipients. Alloreactive clones were identified by sequencing pre-transplant mixed lymphocyte reaction products and comparing these products with unstimulated pre-transplant donor and recipient T cells. Graft-versus-host and host-versus-graft alloreactive T cell clones were tracked in the graft, circulation and bone marrow after intestinal transplantation using bulk TCR-beta CDR3 sequencing. Rather than going through the commercial service, samples from a few later patients were sequenced in-house on an Illumina MiSeq and processed with MiXCR. Donor T cell macrochimerism was defined as a peak of at least 4% donor T cells among recipient peripheral blood mononuclear cells. Every recipient was given anti-thymocyte globulin induction, followed by 2 to 4 years of maintenance tacrolimus and steroids. The cohort enrolled about two dozen intestinal transplant recipients including one retransplant, and a few patients lacking pretransplant specimens were excluded. Study-wide findings and limitations: The conclusions were limited by the relatively low number and heterogeneity of the intestinal transplant patients. Peak levels of circulating GvH clones were associated with declines in HvG clones early after transplant. GvH clones turned up in recipient bone marrow, with some appearing earlier in ileal mucosa or blood, a pattern consistent with an intestinal mucosal origin. In patients with donor T cell macrochimerism, the allografts had high GvH to HvG T cell clonal ratios.

Explained via the paper, the time point label denotes: cells obtained before transplantation from donor or recipient. CD3+CD4+ and CD3+CD8+ populations were FACS-sorted from unstimulated pre-transplant donor and recipient cells taken from spleen or lymph nodes. Inclusive of the bounding cysteine and phenylalanine, the CDR3 is 14 residues long. This entry keeps only the CDR3 DNA: 42 bases, framed from base 1. CDR1 and CDR2 (GTSNPN, SVGIG) derive from the germline V gene (reference sequence). Relative to germline, V is missing 0 bases and J is missing 6 bases, with 5 bases of the junction outside any gene match. Remarks on this clone: Its antigen is still unknown. No qualities accompany the bases; no much larger clone lies one base away.

Receptor amplification or capture employed the immunoSEQ multiplex PCR assay. In most patients, genomic DNA was isolated using the Qiagen DNeasy Blood and Tissue Kit and sent frozen to Adaptive Biotechnologies for TCR sequencing. High-throughput TCR-beta CDR3 sequencing of genomic DNA from most patients was performed by Adaptive Biotechnologies. As for how the authors treated the data: TCR sequencing data were retrieved from Adaptive's ImmunoSEQ software for 18 patients, whereas three other patients were processed with MiXCR and VDJtools. CD4 versus CD8 sorting errors were corrected by removing sequences found in both subsets at a frequency ratio below 5:1. CDR3 nucleotide sequences shared by donor and recipient were removed because the origin of these sequences could not be assigned. At least 2-fold expansion over unstimulated cells and a minimum CFSE-low frequency of 0.002% (template counts) or 0.001% (read counts) were required for clones to be classified as alloreactive. Clones were considered mappable if detected in sequenced pre-transplant spleen, lymph node, or MLR CFSE-low populations of the donor or recipient. The cumulative frequency of alloreactive clones was calculated as a percentage of all sequences, weighted by copy number. Entries here come from immuneACCESS through TCRdb and include only in-frame sequences with V and J called. Some clones fail to appear in such tables; in the studies checked, an unresolved V gene covers under half of the shortfall, and the cause of the remainder is unknown. The DNA gave D and trimming, while V, J and clone size come from that table. This sample lists some 88,000 clones; more than 85% were detected once. The ten largest clones take up about 2% of the sample.

The rearranged chain carries TRBV30 and TRBJ2-3; TRBD2 fits 8 bases in the junction. The sample in question was unstimulated CD8+ T cells sorted from spleen or lymph node cells, obtained before intestinal transplant. This receptor was identified in a human donor who received an intestinal transplant. The CDR3: CAWSVRGGGDTQYF. DNA sequence: TGTGCCTGGAGTGTACGTGGCGGGGGGGATACGCAGTATTTT.